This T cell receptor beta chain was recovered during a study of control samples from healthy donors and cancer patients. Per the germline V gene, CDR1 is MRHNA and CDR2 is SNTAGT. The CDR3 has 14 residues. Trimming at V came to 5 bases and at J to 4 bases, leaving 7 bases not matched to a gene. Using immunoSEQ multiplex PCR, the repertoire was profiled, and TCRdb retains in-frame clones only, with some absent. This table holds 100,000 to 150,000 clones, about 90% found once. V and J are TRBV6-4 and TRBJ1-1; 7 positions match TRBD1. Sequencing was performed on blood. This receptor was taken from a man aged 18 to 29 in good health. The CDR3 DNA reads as TGTGCCAGCAGTCTGACAGGGATAGGCACTGAAGCTTTCTTT. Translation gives CASSLTGIGTEAFF.